These T cell receptor beta chains were read from a single sample in a study of T cell responses to AZD1222 COVID-19 vaccine. Data came from immunoSEQ multiplex PCR; TCRdb stores just in-frame clones and leaves some out. The sample records under 150,000 clones, roughly 92% being singletons. This specimen consisted of peripheral blood, obtained on day 0 of AZD1222 vaccination. Receptors originate from an adult in good health. Each CDR3 is given with its conserved first and last residue. D genes are given only for firm matches. Expanded clones get a size class; other rows say once, few or many, or leave the size out.

clone_size j_call cdr3_length d_call v_call cdr3_aa cdr3_nt
. TRBJ2-7 12 . TRBV14 CASSWTVYEQYF TGTGCCAGCAGCTGGACAGTATACGAGCAGTACTTC
. TRBJ1-1 14 . TRBV5-1 CASSLGGQITEAFF TGCGCCAGCAGCTTGGGGGGCCAGATCACTGAAGCTTTCTTT
few TRBJ2-7 13 . TRBV5-4 CASSLTGDYEQYF TGTGCCAGCAGCTTAACAGGAGACTACGAGCAGTACTTC
. TRBJ1-1 17 TRBD1 TRBV18 CASSPSLAGGTNTEAFF TGTGCCAGCTCACCAAGTCTCGCAGGGGGGACGAACACTGAAGCTTTCTTT
. TRBJ1-2 14 . TRBV3-1/TRBV3-2 CASSQGRGVEGYTF TGTGCCAGCAGCCAAGGCAGGGGTGTGGAGGGCTACACCTTC
. TRBJ2-1 14 . TRBV6-2/TRBV6-3 CASSLLRQYNEQFF TGTGCCAGCAGCCTTCTTAGACAGTACAATGAGCAGTTCTTC
once TRBJ1-3 15 . TRBV11-3 CASSLGHDSGNTIYF TGTGCCAGCAGCTTGGGCCATGACTCTGGAAACACCATATATTTT
. TRBJ1-5 18 . TRBV7-8 CASSLRGGRSPKIQPQHF TGTGCCAGCAGCTTAAGAGGAGGCAGGTCTCCAAAGATTCAGCCCCAGCATTTT
. TRBJ1-2 14 TRBD1 TRBV29-1 CSVSWLGQSVGYTF TGCAGCGTTTCCTGGCTGGGACAGTCTGTAGGCTACACCTTC
. TRBJ2-2 16 TRBD1 TRBV11-2 CASSSNRGIGTGELFF TGTGCCAGCAGCTCAAACAGGGGGATAGGCACCGGGGAGCTGTTTTTT
. TRBJ2-7 14 TRBD2 TRBV28 CASSLSSSGYEQYF TGTGCCAGCAGTTTATCTAGTAGCGGGTACGAGCAGTACTTC
few TRBJ2-7 15 TRBD2 TRBV27 CASSLSIAGVYEQYF TGTGCCAGCAGTTTATCGATAGCGGGAGTCTACGAGCAGTACTTC
. TRBJ2-5 12 TRBD1 TRBV6-5 CASKTGLGTQYF TGTGCCAGCAAGACAGGGCTGGGGACCCAGTACTTC
. TRBJ1-2 13 TRBD1 TRBV3-1/TRBV3-2 CASSQTGGRGYTF TGTGCCAGCAGCCAAACAGGGGGACGCGGCTACACCTTC
. TRBJ1-3 16 TRBD1 TRBV7-9 CASSYPTGASGNTIYF TGTGCCAGCAGCTATCCGACAGGGGCTTCCGGAAACACCATATATTTT
. TRBJ1-4 14 TRBD1 TRBV28 CASSTDRGREKLFF TGTGCCAGCAGCACGGACAGGGGCCGTGAAAAACTGTTTTTT
. TRBJ2-7 16 TRBD2 TRBV5-4 CASSLGLGGKAYEQYF TGTGCCAGCAGCTTGGGGTTGGGGGGGAAGGCTTACGAGCAGTACTTC
. TRBJ2-1 13 . TRBV12-3/TRBV12-4 CASSLARSSEQFF TGTGCCAGCAGTTTAGCCAGGTCGAGTGAGCAGTTCTTC
. TRBJ1-1 14 . TRBV7-9 CASSLDERTLEAFF TGTGCCAGCAGCTTAGACGAGAGAACACTCGAAGCTTTCTTT
. TRBJ2-1 13 . TRBV25-1 CASRQGGLNEQFF TGTGCCAGCAGACAGGGAGGGCTGAATGAGCAGTTCTTC
once TRBJ2-7 12 . TRBV3-1/TRBV3-2 CASSQAGYEQYF TGTGCCAGCAGCCAAGCAGGCTACGAGCAGTACTTC
. TRBJ2-1 15 TRBD2 TRBV5-8 CASSLLAGRMGEQFF TGTGCCAGCAGCTTGCTAGCGGGACGGATGGGGGAGCAGTTCTTC
. TRBJ1-3 14 . TRBV29-1 CSVETAYSGNTIYF TGCAGCGTTGAGACAGCCTACTCTGGAAACACCATATATTTT
once TRBJ2-3 14 . TRBV28 CASSFQHPRDTQYF TGTGCCAGCAGTTTCCAGCACCCCAGGGATACGCAGTATTTT
once TRBJ2-7 14 TRBD1 TRBV18 CASSPRQGVGEQYF TGTGCCAGCTCACCGCGACAGGGGGTTGGCGAGCAGTACTTC
. TRBJ1-2 15 . TRBV6-5 CASSYRLVGEYGYTF TGTGCCAGCAGTTACCGTTTGGTCGGGGAATATGGCTACACCTTC
. TRBJ1-1 16 . TRBV21-1 CASTSGTGGWRTEAFF TGTGCCAGCACCTCCGGGACAGGGGGCTGGCGGACTGAAGCTTTCTTT
. TRBJ1-4 15 TRBD1 TRBV5-1 CASSSQTGKGEKLFF TGCGCCAGCAGCAGCCAGACAGGGAAGGGCGAAAAACTGTTTTTT
. TRBJ1-1 14 . TRBV6-5 CASSFPGQNTEAFF TGTGCCAGCAGTTTCCCGGGACAGAACACTGAAGCTTTCTTT
. TRBJ1-1 14 . TRBV10-3 CAISEEAGSTEAFF TGTGCCATCAGTGAAGAGGCAGGGAGCACTGAAGCTTTCTTT
. TRBJ1-5 16 . TRBV15 CATSRGRDKIYQPQHF TGTGCCACCAGCAGAGGGAGGGACAAGATCTATCAGCCCCAGCATTTT
. TRBJ1-4 13 TRBD1 TRBV24-1 CATSPGGGEKLFF TGTGCCACCAGTCCAGGGGGGGGTGAAAAACTGTTTTTT
. TRBJ1-1 13 . TRBV11-3 CASSFSQDTEAFF TGTGCCAGCAGCTTTTCCCAGGACACTGAAGCTTTCTTT
. TRBJ1-1 14 . TRBV4-1 CASSQTGMNTEAFF TGCGCCAGCAGCCAAACAGGCATGAACACTGAAGCTTTCTTT
. TRBJ2-3 17 TRBD1 TRBV28 CASSLWTGETSTDTQYF TGTGCCAGCAGTTTATGGACAGGGGAAACTAGCACAGATACGCAGTATTTT
. TRBJ2-3 17 TRBD2 TRBV5-1 CASSLALAGVSTDTQYF TGCGCCAGCAGCTTGGCGCTAGCGGGAGTGAGCACAGATACGCAGTATTTT
. TRBJ2-1 13 . TRBV4-1 CASSQWGNNEQFF TGCGCCAGCAGCCAATGGGGCAACAATGAGCAGTTCTTC
once TRBJ2-1 17 . TRBV4-1 CASSQASLRVAGNEQFF TGCGCCAGCAGCCAAGCGTCATTAAGGGTTGCTGGGAATGAGCAGTTCTTC
. TRBJ1-1 15 . TRBV29-1 CSVEDLGGSNTEAFF TGCAGCGTTGAAGATCTTGGGGGCTCCAACACTGAAGCTTTCTTT